The present T cell receptor (beta chain) was sequenced within a study of beta chain features in type 1 diabetes. A single heparinised blood sample, averaging around 120 mL, was obtained per donor. Trimming took off 5 bases at V and 7 bases at J, with 10 bases between the two ends. Germline values: CDR1 SGHRS, CDR2 YFSETQ. This CDR3 has 12 amino acids. Reverse transcribing all isolated RNA meant expressed TCRB transcripts were sequenced. Generated by immunoSEQ multiplex PCR, the TCRdb table keeps only in-frame clones and is missing some. The data contain some 60,000 clones, approximately 59% of them singletons. This clone showed up just once.

The sequence came from a woman under 30 in good health. The J gene is TRBJ2-1, the V gene TRBV5-1; perhaps TRBD1 as D (6 bases). The sequencing sample was made of Tregs from blood. CDR3 DNA sequence: TGCGCCAGCAGTACAGGGCCTAATGAGCAGTTCTTC. Amino acids: CASSTGPNEQFF.